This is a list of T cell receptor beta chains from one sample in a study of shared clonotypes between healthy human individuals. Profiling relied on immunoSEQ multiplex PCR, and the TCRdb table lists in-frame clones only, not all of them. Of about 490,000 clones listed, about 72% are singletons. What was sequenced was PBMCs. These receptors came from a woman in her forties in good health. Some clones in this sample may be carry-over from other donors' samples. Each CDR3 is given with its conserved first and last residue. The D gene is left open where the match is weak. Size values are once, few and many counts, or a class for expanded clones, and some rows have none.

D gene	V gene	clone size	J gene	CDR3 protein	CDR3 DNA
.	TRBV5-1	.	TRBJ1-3	CASSAVSGNTIYF	TGCGCCAGCAGCGCAGTATCTGGAAACACCATATATTTT
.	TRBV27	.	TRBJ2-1	CASSLWGNEQFF	TGTGCCAGCAGTTTATGGGGGAATGAGCAGTTCTTC
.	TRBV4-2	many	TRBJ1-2	CASSQDGRVGHYGYTF	TGTGCCAGCAGCCAAGATGGGAGGGTGGGTCACTATGGCTACACCTTC
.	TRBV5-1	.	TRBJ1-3	CASSLVRRLAGNTIYF	TGCGCCAGCAGCTTAGTACGGCGGCTAGCTGGAAACACCATATATTTT
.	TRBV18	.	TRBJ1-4	CASSPIGGEKLFF	TGTGCCAGCTCCCCAATAGGTGGTGAAAAACTGTTTTTT
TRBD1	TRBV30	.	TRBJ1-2	CAWGTGANYGYTF	TGTGCCTGGGGGACAGGGGCTAACTATGGCTACACCTTC
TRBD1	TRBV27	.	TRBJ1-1	CASRHRGRVTEAFF	TGTGCCAGCAGGCACAGGGGGCGCGTCACTGAAGCTTTCTTT
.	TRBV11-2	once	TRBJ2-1	CASSLERRNEQFF	TGTGCCAGCAGCTTAGAAAGACGCAATGAGCAGTTCTTC
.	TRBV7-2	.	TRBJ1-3	CASSFESGNTIYF	TGTGCCAGCAGCTTCGAGTCTGGAAACACCATATATTTT
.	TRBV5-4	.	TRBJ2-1	CASSLSSYSYNEQFF	TGTGCCAGCAGCTTAAGCAGTTACTCCTACAATGAGCAGTTCTTC
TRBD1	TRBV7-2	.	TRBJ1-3	CASREPGQGSPNTIYF	TGTGCCAGCAGAGAACCGGGACAGGGGAGTCCGAACACCATATATTTT
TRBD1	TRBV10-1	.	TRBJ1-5	CASSCGQGGNQPQHF	TGCGCCAGCAGCTGCGGACAGGGGGGGAATCAGCCCCAGCATTTT
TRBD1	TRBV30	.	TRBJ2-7	CAWSGTGPSYEQYF	TGTGCCTGGAGTGGGACAGGTCCCTCCTACGAGCAGTACTTC
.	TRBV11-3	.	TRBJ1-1	CASSLNIGVYTEAFF	TGTGCCAGCAGCTTAAATATTGGGGTTTACACTGAAGCTTTCTTT
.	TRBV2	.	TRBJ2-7	CASSAGTEYYEQYF	TGTGCCAGCAGCGCCGGGACGGAATACTACGAGCAGTACTTC
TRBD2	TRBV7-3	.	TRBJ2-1	CASSAGLADVNEQFF	TGTGCCAGCAGCGCCGGGCTAGCGGACGTTAATGAGCAGTTCTTC
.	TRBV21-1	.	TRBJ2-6	CASSKESSGGSGANVLTF	TGTGCCAGCAGCAAAGAGAGTAGCGGAGGCTCTGGGGCCAACGTCCTGACTTTC
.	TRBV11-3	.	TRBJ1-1	CASSLYPQTEAFF	TGTGCCAGCAGCTTATACCCCCAGACTGAAGCTTTCTTT
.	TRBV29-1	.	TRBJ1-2	CSVEDQWQNYGYTF	TGCAGCGTTGAAGATCAATGGCAGAACTATGGCTACACCTTC
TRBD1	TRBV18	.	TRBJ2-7	CASSPGLTDRAGHEQYF	TGTGCCAGCTCACCCGGACTTACGGACAGGGCGGGCCACGAGCAGTACTTC
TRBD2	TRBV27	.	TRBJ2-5	CASSLLAGAKTQYF	TGTGCCAGCAGTCTATTAGCGGGAGCGAAGACCCAGTACTTC
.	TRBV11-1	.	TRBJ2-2	CASSLGSSGGTGELFF	TGTGCCAGCAGCTTAGGATCGTCAGGTGGAACCGGGGAGCTGTTTTTT
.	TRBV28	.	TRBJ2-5	CASRVGPQETQYF	TGTGCCAGCAGGGTGGGACCCCAAGAGACCCAGTACTTC
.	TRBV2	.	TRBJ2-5	CAGAAVWGTQYF	TGTGCCGGGGCGGCCGTATGGGGGACCCAGTACTTC
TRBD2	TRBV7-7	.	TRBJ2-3	CASSLACGISGDLKVDTQYF	TGTGCTAGCAGCTTAGCCTGTGGGATTAGCGGGGATCTGAAGGTGGATACGCAGTATTTT
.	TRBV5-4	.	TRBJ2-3	CASSLQGTDTQYF	TGTGCCAGCAGCTTGCAGGGCACAGATACGCAGTATTTT
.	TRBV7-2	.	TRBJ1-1	CASSLDRDTEAFF	TGTGCCAGCAGCTTAGACCGGGACACTGAAGCTTTCTTT
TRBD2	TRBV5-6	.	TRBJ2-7	CASSLPPRASGTLGEQYF	TGTGCCAGCAGCTTGCCCCCCCGAGCTAGCGGGACTTTAGGGGAGCAGTACTTC
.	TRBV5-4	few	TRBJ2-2	CASSLVSGYGGELFF	TGTGCCAGCAGCTTGGTTTCGGGTTATGGCGGGGAGCTGTTTTTT
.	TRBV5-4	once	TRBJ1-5	CASSTGGGGNQPQHF	TGTGCCAGCAGTACCGGGGGCGGAGGCAATCAGCCCCAGCATTTT
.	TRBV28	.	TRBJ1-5	CASSLVGSNQPQHF	TGTGCCAGCAGTTTAGTCGGGAGCAATCAGCCCCAGCATTTT
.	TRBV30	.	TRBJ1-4	CAWTPRQGATNEKLFF	TGTGCCTGGACCCCAAGGCAGGGCGCAACTAATGAAAAACTGTTTTTT
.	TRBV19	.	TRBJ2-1	CASKGMTYNEQFF	TGTGCCAGTAAGGGGATGACCTACAATGAGCAGTTCTTC
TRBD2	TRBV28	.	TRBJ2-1	CASSPRGSGGYNEQFF	TGTGCCAGCAGCCCCCGCGGAAGCGGGGGCTACAATGAGCAGTTCTTC
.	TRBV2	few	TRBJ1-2	CASRGSFYGYTF	TGTGCCAGCCGTGGGAGCTTCTATGGCTACACCTTC
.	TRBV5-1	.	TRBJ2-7	CASSLVPSGEQYF	TGCGCCAGCAGCTTGGTCCCCTCAGGGGAGCAGTACTTC
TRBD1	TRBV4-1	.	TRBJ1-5	CASSQEGTGYPNQPQHF	TGCGCCAGCAGCCAAGAGGGGACAGGGTATCCCAATCAGCCCCAGCATTTT
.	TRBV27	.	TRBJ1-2	CASSLDRLGGYTF	TGTGCCAGCAGTTTAGATCGGCTCGGGGGCTACACCTTC
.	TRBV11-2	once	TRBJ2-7	CASSAEVPMTPHEQYF	TGTGCCAGCAGCGCCGAGGTCCCCATGACCCCCCACGAGCAGTACTTC
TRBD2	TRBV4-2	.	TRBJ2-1	CASTIVSRSASGDNEQFF	TGTGCCAGCACCATCGTTTCAAGATCGGCTAGCGGAGACAATGAGCAGTTCTTC
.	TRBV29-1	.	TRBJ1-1	CSANGGDTEAFF	TGCAGCGCCAACGGGGGGGACACTGAAGCTTTCTTT
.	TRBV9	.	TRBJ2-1	CASSARQGMGSGDYNEQFF	TGTGCCAGCAGCGCGAGACAGGGTATGGGTAGCGGGGACTACAATGAGCAGTTCTTC
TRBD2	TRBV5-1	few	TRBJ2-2	CASSWRLAGEATGELFF	TGCGCCAGCAGCTGGAGACTAGCGGGAGAAGCCACCGGGGAGCTGTTTTTT